Sequencing of this T cell receptor beta chain was carried out in a study of T cell clonality in common variable immunodeficiency (dated by TCRdb to about 2015). A note on this clone: It has no known antigen specificity.

CVID samples and control samples contributed equivalent amounts of genomic DNA as sequencing input. For every sample, a 60 bp segment covering the rearranged TCRbeta CDR3 region was amplified and then sequenced. The immunoSEQ assay, a bias-corrected multiplex PCR with high-throughput sequencing, was employed for TCRbeta amplification. On the study's bioinformatics: Every unique nucleotide sequence counted as a clone and was annotated with V, D and J genes, copy number and frequency. Sequences were labeled productive if in frame, and non-productive if out of frame or containing stop codons. As previously described, clonality was computed from Shannon's entropy. The predicted amino acid sequences of productive clones were used to derive the mean CDR3 Kyte-Doolittle hydropathy. Scaled V gene usage was hierarchically clustered using Manhattan distance and complete linkage with the R hclust function. Sharing of clones by CDR3 amino acid sequence was evaluated through resampling of 12 repertoires per group over 100 rounds. Repertoires were searched for 70 published EBV-specific and about 250 published CMV-specific TCRbeta sequences. A couple of CVID samples yielding fewer than 10,000 sequences were excluded from analysis, leaving 42 CVID repertoires. TCRdb took this table from immuneACCESS and kept in-frame rearrangements with V and J called. Such tables lack part of the clones; where checked against another copy, unresolved V genes explain under half of the gap, and the rest is unexplained. Clonal size and the V and J genes are those of that table, whereas D and trimming came from the DNA. This sample shows some 40,000 clones, and none of them turns up only once. The top ten hold roughly 3.5% of the sample.

General conclusions and limits of the study: The authors noted that sequencing repertoires of T cell subpopulations would be needed to clarify what caused the increased clonality in CVID. Healthy controls shared more TCRbeta clones with each other than CVID subjects shared among themselves (p < 0.0001). Even though DNA input was equal, the average per sample came to 82,000 or so unique sequences for controls compared with 30,000 to 40,000 for CVID samples. TCRbeta clonality was higher in CVID subjects than in healthy controls (t-test p = 0.018), and the increase was most characteristic of about a third of subjects. CVID TCRbeta sequences reportedly showed fewer deletions and N-nucleotide insertions and lacked highly modified clones with 13 or more V deletions. Patient heterogeneity within the CVID cohort put limits on correlating repertoire features with clinical complications.

Both CVID patients and healthy controls were predominantly of Caucasian heritage. From each donor, roughly 5 to 8.5 ml of heparinized peripheral whole blood was collected. Genomic DNA from adults with common variable immune deficiency (CVID) and from healthy adult controls was used for sequencing of TCRbeta CDR3 repertoires. The control group comprised about 22 healthy adult volunteers, about twelve female and about 10 male, aged about 23 to 75 years with a mean age of roughly 32. Diluted blood was density-centrifuged over Hypaque 1077 or Ficoll-Paque to isolate peripheral blood mononuclear cells. Genomic DNA was obtained from unsorted mononuclear cells using either Qiagen column purification or a centrifugation-based method. The TCR was taken from a person between 18 and 75 years old in good health. Sequencing was performed on peripheral blood mononuclear cells.

CDR3 DNA (partial): TGTGCCAGCAGCGATTCCACAGATAATTCCTACGAG. Translation gives CASSDSTDNSYE. The complete CDR3 protein is CASSDSTDNSYEQYF. Recombination joined TRBV11-3 with TRBJ2-7; the D gene cannot be named for sure. The read stops 3 residues short of the end of the CDR3; the missing end is completed from the germline J gene. Trimming takes 5 bases from V and 1 base from J, and the germline ends sit 15 bases apart. From the cysteine through the phenylalanine, the CDR3 covers 15 amino acids. Sequencing covers 36 bases of the CDR3, shown here with the frame starting at base 1. The germline V gene encodes CDR1 SGHNT and CDR2 YENEEA. Beyond the CDR3, the reference TRBV11-3 and TRBJ2-7 genes provide the residues; the full variable domain reads: EAGVVQSPRYKIIEKKQPVAFWCNPISGHNTLYWYLQNLGQGPELLIRYENEEAVDDSQLPKDRFSAERLKGVDSTLKIQPAELGDSAVYLCASSDSTDNSYEQYFGPGTRLTVT.